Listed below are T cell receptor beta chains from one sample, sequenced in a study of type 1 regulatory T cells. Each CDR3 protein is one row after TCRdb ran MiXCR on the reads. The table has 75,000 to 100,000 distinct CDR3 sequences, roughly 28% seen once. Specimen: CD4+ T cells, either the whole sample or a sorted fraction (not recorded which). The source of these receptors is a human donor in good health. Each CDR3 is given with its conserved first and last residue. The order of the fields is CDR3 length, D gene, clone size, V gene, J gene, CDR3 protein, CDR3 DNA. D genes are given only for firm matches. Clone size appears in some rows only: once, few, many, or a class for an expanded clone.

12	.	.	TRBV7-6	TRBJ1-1	CASSSLPGEAFF	TGTGCCAGCAGCTCCCTGCCAGGGGAAGCTTTCTTT
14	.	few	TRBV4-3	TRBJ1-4	CASSQDVVGEKLFF	TGCGCCAGCAGCCAAGATGTCGTAGGCGAAAAACTGTTTTTT
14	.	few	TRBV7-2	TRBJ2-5	CASSLVPGQETQYF	TGTGCCAGCAGCTTAGTACCGGGACAAGAGACCCAGTACTTC
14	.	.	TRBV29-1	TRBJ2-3	CSVEERDGTDTQYF	TGCAGCGTTGAAGAGCGGGACGGCACAGATACGCAGTATTTT
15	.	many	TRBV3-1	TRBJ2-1	CASSQAPSSYNEQFF	TGTGCCAGCAGCCAAGCTCCTAGCTCCTACAATGAGCAGTTCTTC
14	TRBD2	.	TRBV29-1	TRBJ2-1	CSVEPSGRSDEQFF	TGCAGCGTTGAACCTAGCGGGAGGAGTGATGAGCAGTTCTTC
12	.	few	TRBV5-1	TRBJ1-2	CASRPTEDGYTF	TGCGCCAGCAGACCGACAGAGGATGGCTACACCTTC
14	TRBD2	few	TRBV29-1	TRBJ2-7	CSVEGLAVSSEQYF	TGCAGCGTTGAGGGGCTAGCGGTCTCCTCCGAGCAGTACTTC
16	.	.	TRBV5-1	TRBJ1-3	CASSLVTGLSGNTIYF	TGCGCCAGCAGCTTGGTAACAGGACTCTCTGGAAACACCATATATTTT
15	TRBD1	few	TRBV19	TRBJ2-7	CASSARQGSYYEQYF	TGTGCCAGTAGTGCCCGACAGGGGTCTTACTACGAGCAGTACTTC
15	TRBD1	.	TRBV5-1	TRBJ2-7	CARYEPWTGTYEQYF	TGCGCCAGGTACGAGCCCTGGACAGGGACTTACGAGCAGTACTTC
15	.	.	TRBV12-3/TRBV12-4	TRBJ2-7	CASSFSQQYSYEQYF	TGTGCCAGCAGTTTTTCACAACAGTACTCCTACGAGCAGTACTTC
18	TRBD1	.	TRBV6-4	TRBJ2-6	CASSDNRGFPSGANVLTF	TGTGCCAGCAGTGACAACAGGGGGTTTCCCTCTGGGGCCAACGTCCTGACTTTC
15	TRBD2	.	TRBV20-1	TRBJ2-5	CSARPSGPYQETQYF	TGCAGTGCGAGACCTAGCGGCCCTTACCAAGAGACCCAGTACTTC
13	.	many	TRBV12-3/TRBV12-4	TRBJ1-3	CAPTQGDGNTIYF	TGTGCCCCAACACAGGGCGACGGAAACACCATATATTTT
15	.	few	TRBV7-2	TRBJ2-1	CASSSYMGSYNEQFF	TGTGCCAGCAGCTCCTACATGGGGTCCTACAATGAGCAGTTCTTC
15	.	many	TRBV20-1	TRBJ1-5	CSARDFRDSNQPQHF	TGCAGTGCTAGAGATTTCAGGGACAGCAATCAGCCCCAGCATTTT
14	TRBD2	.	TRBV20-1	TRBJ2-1	CSASPLAGNNEQFF	TGCAGTGCTAGCCCCCTAGCGGGTAACAATGAGCAGTTCTTC
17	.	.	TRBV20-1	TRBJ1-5	CSARDGGRAGLNQPQHF	TGCAGTGCTAGAGATGGTGGGCGCGCAGGATTAAATCAGCCCCAGCATTTT
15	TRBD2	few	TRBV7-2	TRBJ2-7	CASSQTSGLTYEQYF	TGTGCCAGCAGCCAGACTAGCGGGCTAACTTACGAGCAGTACTTC
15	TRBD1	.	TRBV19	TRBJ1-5	CASSQPGQAREPQHF	TGTGCCAGTAGTCAACCGGGACAGGCTCGCGAGCCCCAGCATTTT
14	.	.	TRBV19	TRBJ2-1	CASKGRSQRNEQFF	TGTGCCAGTAAGGGAAGGTCTCAAAGGAATGAGCAGTTCTTC
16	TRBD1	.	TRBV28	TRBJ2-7	CASSSPQRTGNNEQYF	TGTGCCAGCAGTTCCCCCCAGAGGACAGGGAACAACGAGCAGTACTTC
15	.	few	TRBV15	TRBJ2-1	CATSRGGYRGHEQFF	TGTGCCACCAGCAGGGGCGGGTACCGGGGGCATGAGCAGTTCTTC
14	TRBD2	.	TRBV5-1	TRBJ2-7	CASSALAGAYEQYF	TGCGCCAGCAGCGCTTTAGCGGGGGCGTACGAGCAGTACTTC
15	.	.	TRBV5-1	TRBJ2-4	CASSFGGVAKNIQYF	TGCGCCAGCAGCTTCGGCGGGGTAGCCAAAAACATTCAGTACTTC
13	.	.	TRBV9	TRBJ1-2	CASSVGSNYGYTF	TGTGCCAGCAGCGTGGGTTCCAACTATGGCTACACCTTC
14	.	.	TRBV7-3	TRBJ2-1	CASSLTNSGNEQFF	TGTGCCAGCAGCTTAACGAATAGCGGCAATGAGCAGTTCTTC
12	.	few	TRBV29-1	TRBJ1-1	CSIVGGDTEAFF	TGCAGCATCGTGGGGGGGGACACTGAAGCTTTCTTT
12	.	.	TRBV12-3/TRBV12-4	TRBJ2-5	CASTIYGETQYF	TGTGCCAGCACCATATACGGAGAGACCCAGTACTTC
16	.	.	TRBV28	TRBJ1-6	CASSSFGGAGNSPLHF	TGTGCCAGCAGTTCCTTCGGGGGCGCGGGGAATTCACCCCTCCACTTT
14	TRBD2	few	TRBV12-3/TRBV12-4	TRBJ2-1	CASSRPSGRGEQFF	TGTGCCAGCAGCCGACCCAGCGGGAGAGGTGAGCAGTTCTTC
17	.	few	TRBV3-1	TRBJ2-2	CASSQKGLSANTGELFF	TGTGCCAGCAGCCAAAAGGGACTCTCAGCGAACACCGGGGAGCTGTTTTTT
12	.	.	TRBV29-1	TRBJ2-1	CSAIKGQNEQFF	TGCAGCGCCATAAAGGGCCAGAATGAGCAGTTCTTC
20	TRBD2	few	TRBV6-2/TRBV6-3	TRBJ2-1	CASSSMTRTSGSHPYNEQFF	TGTGCCAGCAGCTCTATGACGCGGACTAGCGGGAGCCACCCCTACAATGAGCAGTTCTTC
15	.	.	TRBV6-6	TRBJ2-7	CASLPGTASSYEQYF	TGTGCCAGCCTTCCCGGGACTGCGAGCTCCTACGAGCAGTACTTC
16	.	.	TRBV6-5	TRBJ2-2	CASSYPFQGGPGELFF	TGTGCCAGCAGTTACCCGTTCCAGGGGGGTCCCGGGGAGCTGTTTTTT
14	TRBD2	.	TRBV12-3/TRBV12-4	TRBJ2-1	CASRTGTSGNEQFF	TGTGCCAGCAGGACCGGGACTAGCGGCAATGAGCAGTTCTTC
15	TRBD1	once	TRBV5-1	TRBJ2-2	CASSLGTENTGELFF	TGCGCCAGCAGCCTTGGGACAGAGAACACCGGGGAGCTGTTTTTT
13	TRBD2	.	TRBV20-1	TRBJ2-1	CSVSGRTLNEQFF	TGCAGTGTAAGCGGGAGGACCTTGAATGAGCAGTTCTTC
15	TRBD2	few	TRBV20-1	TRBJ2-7	CSARDRGGSSYEQYF	TGCAGTGCTAGAGATCGGGGGGGATCCTCCTACGAGCAGTACTTC
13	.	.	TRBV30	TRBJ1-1	CACRTGVNTEAFF	TGTGCCTGCCGAACCGGGGTGAACACTGAAGCTTTCTTT
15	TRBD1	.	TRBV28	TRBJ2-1	CASSSRQGMVHEQFF	TGTGCCAGCAGTTCTCGACAGGGTATGGTCCATGAGCAGTTCTTC
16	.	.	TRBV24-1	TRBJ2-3	CATNESTGAGTDTQYF	TGTGCCACCAATGAGTCAACGGGAGCTGGCACAGATACGCAGTATTTT
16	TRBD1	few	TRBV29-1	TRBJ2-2	CSVTGTGVLGTGELFF	TGCAGCGTTACCGGGACAGGGGTTCTCGGCACCGGGGAGCTGTTTTTT
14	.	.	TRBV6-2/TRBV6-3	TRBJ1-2	CASTRDGRNYGYTF	TGTGCCAGCACCCGGGACGGAAGAAACTATGGCTACACCTTC
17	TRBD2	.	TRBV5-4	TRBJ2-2	CASSPGGTSGNTGELFF	TGTGCCAGCAGCCCGGGGGGGACTAGCGGAAACACCGGGGAGCTGTTTTTT
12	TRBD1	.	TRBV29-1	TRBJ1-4	CSARDSREKLFF	TGCAGCGCTAGGGACAGTCGCGAAAAACTGTTTTTT
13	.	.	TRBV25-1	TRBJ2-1	CASLGTGITEQFF	TGTGCCAGCCTCGGCACAGGGATCACTGAGCAGTTCTTC
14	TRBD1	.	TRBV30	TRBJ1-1	CAWRDRGRNTEAFF	TGTGCCTGGAGGGACAGGGGGCGAAACACTGAAGCTTTCTTT
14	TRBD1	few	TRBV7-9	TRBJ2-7	CASSLRTGGGEQYF	TGTGCCAGCAGCTTGAGGACAGGGGGAGGCGAGCAGTACTTC
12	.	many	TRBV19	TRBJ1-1	CASRTGNTEAFF	TGTGCCAGCAGAACAGGGAACACTGAAGCTTTCTTT
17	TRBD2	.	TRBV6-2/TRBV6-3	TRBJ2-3	CASSYISASGNTDTQYF	TGTGCCAGCAGTTATATTTCGGCTAGCGGGAACACAGATACGCAGTATTTT
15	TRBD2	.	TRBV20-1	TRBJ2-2	CSARAHGGGTGELFF	TGCAGTGCTAGAGCCCACGGGGGAGGGACCGGGGAGCTGTTTTTT
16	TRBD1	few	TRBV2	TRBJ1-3	CASTHWDRAQGNTIYF	TGTGCCAGCACACACTGGGACAGGGCGCAAGGAAACACCATATATTTT
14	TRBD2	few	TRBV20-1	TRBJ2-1	CSASRSGRGSEQFF	TGCAGTGCTAGTAGGAGCGGGAGGGGTTCTGAGCAGTTCTTC
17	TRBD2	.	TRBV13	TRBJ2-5	CASSLGWTSGHLETQYF	TGTGCCAGCAGCTTAGGCTGGACTAGCGGTCATTTGGAGACCCAGTACTTC
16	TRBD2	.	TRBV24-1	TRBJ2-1	CATSGLAGGQHNEQFF	TGTGCCACCTCTGGACTAGCGGGAGGCCAACACAATGAGCAGTTCTTC
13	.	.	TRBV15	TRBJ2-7	CATSRDMEGEQYF	TGTGCCACCAGCAGAGACATGGAGGGCGAGCAGTACTTC